The 6 T cell receptor beta chains below all came from one sample that was sequenced in a study of OX40 agonist ivuxolimab in advanced cancers. The method was immunoSEQ multiplex PCR; TCRdb's version includes in-frame clones alone and lacks a portion of them. The table lists 13,000 to 15,000 clones, roughly 75% of them singletons. The specimen comprised CD4+ or CD8+ T cells sorted from blood, sampled in a trial of the OX40 agonist ivuxolimab. These receptors originate from an adult with an advanced solid tumor such as melanoma, head and neck, liver or kidney cancer.

The chain uses TRBV7-8 and TRBJ2-5; D may be TRBD1 or TRBD2 (6 bases each). Germline CDR1 is SGHVS and CDR2 is FQNEAQ. Trimming took off 2 bases at V and 4 bases at J, with 14 bases between the two ends. The CDR3 is 15 residues long. CDR3 DNA: TGTGCCAGCAGCTTATTGGGGGGCGATTTAGAGACCCAGTACTTC. Amino acid sequence: CASSLLGGDLETQYF.

CDR3: CASSRSGSGHEQFF. CDR3 bases: TGTGCCAGTAGTAGGAGCGGGAGTGGCCATGAGCAGTTCTTC. The rearrangement uses TRBV19 and TRBJ2-1, with TRBD2 matching over 8 bases. The CDR3 extends over 14 amino acids. Germline CDR1 is LNHDA and CDR2 is SQIVND (reference sequence). Trimming took 4 bases from V and 8 from J; bases not matched to a gene: 7. Variable domain in full (rest from reference TRBV19 and TRBJ2-1): DGGITQSPKYLFRKEGQNVTLSCEQNLNHDAMYWYRQDPGQGLRLIYYSQIVNDFQKGDIAEGYSVSREKKESFPLTVTSAQKNPTAFYLCASSRSGSGHEQFFGPGTRLTVL.

The CDR3 sequence is CASSESANTDTQYF. The CDR3, as DNA: TGCGCCAGCAGTGAGTCGGCCAACACAGATACGCAGTATTTT. The chain uses TRBV10-1 and TRBJ2-3, with unresolved D. The CDR3 length is 14 residues. V was clipped by 0 bases and J by 2 bases, with 6 bases between them. CDR1 and CDR2 from the germline V gene are WNHNN and SYGVQD (reference sequence).

This chain links TRBV25-1 with TRBJ2-1; D unclear. Looked up from germline, CDR1 is MGHDK and CDR2 is SYGVNS. The CDR3 has 12 residues. Trimming shortened V by 5 bases and J by 6 bases, and 8 bases separated the two germline ends. CDR3 loop: CASSRIPNEQFF. The CDR3 bases are TGTGCCAGCAGTCGAATACCCAATGAGCAGTTCTTC.

Comments on this clone: Other DNA sequences in this specimen translate into the identical CDR3. The CDR3 spells CASSLVGRGHTGELFF. CDR3 sequence (DNA): TGCGCCAGCAGCTTGGTTGGCAGGGGTCACACCGGGGAGCTGTTTTTT. The rearrangement links TRBV5-1 to TRBJ2-2; possible D gene TRBD1, 6 bases. Trimming took off 0 bases at V and 3 bases at J, with 12 bases between the two ends. The CDR3 runs to 16 residues. The germline V gene encodes CDR1 SGHRS and CDR2 YFSETQ.

This rearrangement joins TRBV4-1 to TRBJ2-5; 13 bases map to TRBD2. Matching the DNA end better, TRBJ2-7 makes the J call doubtful. Germline V gene sequence: CDR1 MGHRA, CDR2 YSYEKL. This CDR3 comprises 16 residues. Written as DNA, the CDR3 is TGCGCCAGCAGCCAGTCCGGGACTAGCGGGACCTACGAGCAGTACTTC. As protein: CASSQSGTSGTYEQYF.